This T cell receptor beta chain appears in the sequencing data of a study of blood T cells in healthy people across ages. It was with a sample-barcoded 5' primer and a J-beta primer mix that a second PCR of about 7 to 12 cycles was run. Template switching added a 12-random-nucleotide identifier to every cDNA molecule. TCRdb re-analysed the 5' RACE reads in MiXCR, keeping a single row per CDR3 protein. The sample records about 1.5 million distinct CDR3 sequences, 42% being singletons. As concerns this clonotype: The antigen is not known.

V lost 11 bases and J 1 base, leaving 11 bases between the germline ends. Germline V gives CDR1 SNHLY, CDR2 FYNNEI. This CDR3 spans 12 amino acids. Study-level points and caveats: In older individuals, TCR beta diversity per million T cells was lower, falling roughly linearly with age. Since the PBMCs were unsorted, naive and antigen-experienced cells could not be conclusively compared.

The chain has TRBV2 and TRBJ1-1; D gene uncertain. This clonotype was obtained from a woman younger than 35 in good health. The material sequenced was blood. For the CDR3, the DNA is TGTGCCCCCTCGAAGGAGAACACTGAAGCTTTCTTT. It is translated as CAPSKENTEAFF.